This section outlines one TCR beta chain sequence together with its context. Its binding antigen is unknown. The cohort was made up of 666 healthy bone marrow donors. At the time of sampling, every cohort member was nominally healthy, though immune exposures that went unrecorded were likely present. The donor was CMV seronegative and was included in the group of a few hundred seronegative cohort members. Every donor gave a peripheral blood sample, and the peripheral blood mononuclear cells from that sample were used for TCR beta sequencing. Genomic DNA extraction from the blood cell samples was performed with the Qiagen DNeasy Blood Extraction Kit. V is shortened by 0 bases, J by 8 bases, and the region joining them spans 13 bases. For CDR1 and CDR2, the germline V gene (reference sequence) lists SEHNR and FQNEAQ. The CDR3 sequence holds 15 residues, the cysteine and phenylalanine included. The CDR3 DNA has 45 bases and is translated from base 1.

The record originates from a study of cytomegalovirus exposure and HLA in healthy donors (dated by TCRdb to 2015 to 2018). Background for the entire study: In an earlier analysis of about 560 of the donors, less than 350 Gb of sequence data and just under 120 million unique TCR beta sequences from about 179 million T cells were reported. Around 300 gigabases of sequencing data and approximately 85 million unique TCR sequences were included in an early release covering about 700 HLA-typed donors. Among the roughly 400 genotyped donors, approximately 77% belonged to the genetic ancestry cluster associated with self-reported Caucasian donors. The study aimed to test whether cataloging public T cell receptors could reveal signatures of past pathogen exposure. Using immunosequencing, the study profiled T cell repertoires from about 610 subjects and related those repertoires to cytomegalovirus serostatus. Along with the approximately 670-subject first cohort, a separate validation cohort of roughly 110 different subjects was used. To predict cytomegalovirus infection status, the study brought together high-throughput TCR immunosequencing, statistical association of individual TCRs with disease status, and machine learning. A later analysis re-analyzed previously published TCR beta repertoires from roughly 690 donors and added high-resolution HLA genotyping to study TCR occurrence patterns. Rather than using new phenotypic data, the later analysis identified candidate immune exposures from TCR beta sequences and from how often those sequences occurred across donors. In an earlier analysis of several hundred of the donors, high-throughput TCR beta sequencing was used to judge whether each TCR beta V gene segment behaved as functional or pseudogenic. Donor age, sex, ethnicity and CMV serostatus were compiled alongside the repertoire data. A later genetic analysis took genome-wide SNP genotypes for about 65% of the 666 donors and used that subset as a discovery cohort. All discovery cohort repertoires had been generated on a single sequencing platform. HLA typing included class I and class II loci at four-digit resolution. Typing coverage differed by locus: A, B, C, DRB1 and DQB1 were typed in roughly 629-630 donors, DQA1 in 522, DPA1 in 600 to 610, and DPB1 in 450 to 480. Five DR-DQ haplotypes were treated as single units for association and clustering because of strong linkage in the cohort. Among over 350 genotyped donors of the cohort, an average of about 240,000 unique TCR beta nucleotide sequences were sequenced per donor, around a sixth of them non-productive. What the study reported, not specific to this receptor: The classifier was reported to diagnose cytomegalovirus status with high specificity and sensitivity in both the original cohort and the validation cohort. According to a later genetic analysis, donors in an Asian-associated ancestry cluster had fewer N-insertions in productive TCRs than the roughly 660-donor mean. Linkage disequilibrium might explain the correlated functional status among segregating V segments, but an unknown experimental factor could not be ruled out. According to a later analysis, parvovirus B19, influenza, CMV and Epstein-Barr virus appeared linked to several top co-occurrence clusters. Three of the identified cytomegalovirus-associated TCR beta chains were confirmed in vitro to be specific for cytomegalovirus antigens. In this cohort, only TCR beta chains were sequenced, and detectable features were limited by the absence of alpha or paired-chain data. According to a later analysis, TCR association rates differed among HLA loci, with DRB1 alleles showing the most associated TCRs and HLA-C alleles showing the fewest. A further reported finding was that TCR beta sequences accurately predicted the HLA-A and HLA-B alleles for most subjects in the first cohort. Broadly in line with IMGT annotations, most TCR beta V segments showed up in productive rearrangements about 87% or about 30% of the time in an earlier analysis of around 600 of the donors. Across donors, most TCR sequences were observed very rarely, whereas some public TCRs were present in many individuals. The study gave a list of around 170 TCR beta chains associated with cytomegalovirus. According to the authors, the approach could potentially be generalized to other disease states and immunological phenotypes. Assigning TCR associations to individual alleles was difficult when HLA alleles, especially DR and DQ, strongly co-occurred. At a false discovery rate of 0.05, a later analysis linked around 15,000 TCR beta sequences to specific HLA alleles. Because counts were too low, roughly 18 rarely observed V segments, including chromosome 9 orphons, were left out of the earlier analysis of 587 of the donors. Some IMGT-functional V segments, including TRBV6-2 and TRBV6-3, could not be distinguished by the 87-base-pair reads and were therefore excluded. Because some donors lacked HLA typing at each locus, the association tests relied only on the typed subset. Compared with equally common non-associated chains, HLA-associated TCR beta chains in a later analysis were more clonally expanded and had lower generation probabilities. A later genetic analysis associated a missense DCLRE1C variant with V-gene and J-gene trimming of TCR beta chains, and an independent cohort replicated the association. A later analysis found that most CMV-associated TCR beta chains appeared HLA-restricted, with HLA associations seemingly driven largely by CMV exposure. The only immune exposure information available for the cohort was CMV serostatus. A group of highly shared sequence variants was considered likely to be a technical artifact of the sequencing pipeline. Sequencing depth was assumed to be roughly uniform across donors in the presence/absence analyses, though that assumption may not hold.

Library method: the immunoSEQ multiplex PCR assay. For the multiplex PCR, a mixture combining 60 forward primers for TCR Vbeta segments and 13 reverse primers for TCR Jbeta segments was used. A multiplex PCR assay on genomic DNA amplified the CDR3 region of rearranged TCR beta genes. The Illumina HiSeq System was used to sequence the amplified TCR beta libraries as 87-base-pair reads. Regarding the original processing steps: Across the 700 or so repertoires, a later analysis counted roughly 77 million unique TCR beta chains, about 10 million of which were shared by at least two donors. Raw reads were error-corrected and collapsed into unique sequences by a nearest-neighbor algorithm in which closely related sequences were merged to remove PCR and sequencing errors. V, D and J gene segments were assigned by aligning CDR3 sequences to IMGT reference sequences. For a sequence to be retained, a match of at least six nucleotides to both a V gene segment and a J gene segment was required. A rearrangement counted as productive if the CDR3 had no stop codons and remained in frame with V and J, and every other rearrangement counted as non-productive. Following IMGT convention, CDR3 was defined as the stretch from the second conserved V-encoded cysteine to the conserved J-encoded phenylalanine. The earlier analysis of some 540 of the donors excluded any sequence lacking an unambiguous match to a single V gene segment. In an earlier analysis of roughly 500 of the donors, V segments were called functional above 56.7% productive rearrangements and were called segregating when the between-donor standard deviation exceeded 5%. To diagnose cytomegalovirus status from the catalog of TCR beta chain sequences, a statistical classification framework was built. V and J gene assignment, in a later analysis, came from comparing TCR nucleotide sequences with IMGT/GENE-DB human TR gene sequences. A later analysis assigned CDR3 sequences and most-parsimonious VDJ recombination scenarios with the TCRdist pipeline. In a later analysis, each TCR beta chain was defined by its CDR3 amino acid sequence together with its V-gene family, and reads without a unique V-gene family were excluded. In a later analysis, several hundred highly shared, low-generation-probability nucleotide sequences were removed to address suspected cross-contamination and a sequencing artifact. A later analysis calculated a clonal expansion index for each public chain from normalized within-repertoire ranks of inferred template counts. In a later analysis, generation probabilities were computed with a VDJ recombination model fitted to out-of-frame rearrangements, and the resulting probabilities were checked against IGoR. A later analysis scored TCR-TCR, TCR-HLA and TCR-CMV co-occurrence with hypergeometric tests, applying a repertoire-size bias correction to TCR pairs. In a later analysis, false discovery rates were estimated by permuting HLA or CMV assignments 20 times. In a later analysis, co-occurring TCRs were grouped using DBSCAN, and TCRdist sequence similarity was added for clustering within HLA-allele-positive subsets. For co-occurrence clustering, repertoires with fewer than 30,000 or more than 120,000 public chains were excluded, along with roughly five repertoires with anomalous nucleotide sharing. TCRdb retrieved this table from immuneACCESS and kept in-frame rearrangements only. Not all clones are present; in checked studies, unresolved V genes account for under half, and no reason is known for the remainder. That table is the source of V, J and clone size, and D and trimming were worked out from the DNA. The sample table gives about 58,000 clones. The top ten constitute 4% of the sample.

The receptor was isolated from a male donor in good health and CMV-seronegative. Sequencing was done on a sample of PBMCs. The chain is assembled from TRBV7-9 and TRBJ1-4; no D gene is confidently identified. The CDR3 loop reads CASSLAGRRTEKLFF. Here is the DNA: TGTGCCAGCAGCTTAGCTGGGAGGCGGACCGAAAAACTGTTTTTT.